The 20 T cell receptor beta chains listed next were all sequenced from one sample in a study of human T cells and chemical hapten exposure. Time point noted: patch test 1, 2 weeks after DPC sensitization. Treatment defined: therapeutic diphenylcyclopropenone sensitization with weekly scalp DPC. TCRdb re-derived calls from the RACE reads in MiXCR, one entry per CDR3 protein. This sample has some 170,000 distinct CDR3 sequences, with around 20% found just once. The sequencing used whole blood, collected in connection with sensitization to the hapten diphenylcyclopropenone (DPC). Receptor source: a woman aged 45-65 years with alopecia areata. Some clones in this sample may be carry-over from other donors' samples.

This rearrangement joins TRBV29-1 to TRBJ2-1, with TRBD2 as a possible D gene (6 bases). The V end was cut by 4 bases, the J end by 0 bases, with 16 bases between. Germline lookup yields CDR1 SQVTM and CDR2 ANQGSEA. The CDR3 is 16 amino acids. The CDR3 region has the DNA TGCAGCGTTGTCTTGATCGGAGGGGTCTCCTACAATGAGCAGTTCTTC. This encodes CSVVLIGGVSYNEQFF.

This clonotype was recorded a few times. The chain uses TRBV20-1 and TRBJ1-6, with 9 bases identical to TRBD1. This CDR3 spans 13 amino acids. After removal of 4 bases from V and 6 bases from J, the junction contained 1 base not matched to a gene. CDR1 is DFQATT and CDR2 is SNEGSKA in the germline V gene (reference sequence). The CDR3 nucleotides are TGCAGTGCTAAGGACAGGGGTAATTCACCCCTCCACTTT. Encoded protein: CSAKDRGNSPLHF.

The chain combines TRBV20-1 with TRBJ1-5, with a tentative D call TRBD1 (6 bases). Germline V gene sequence: CDR1 DFQATT, CDR2 SNEGSKA (reference sequence). V was pared by 1 base and J by 4 bases, with 14 bases between. The CDR3 runs 15 residues. The CDR3 region is CSARGAGALNQPQHF. CDR3 nucleotides: TGCAGTGCTAGAGGGGCAGGGGCCCTGAATCAGCCCCAGCATTTT.

The chain combines TRBV10-2 with TRBJ2-7, with 7 bases fitting TRBD1. With V trimmed by 8 bases and J by 4 bases, 8 bases remained unmatched. From germline, CDR1 is WSHSY and CDR2 SAAADI. CDR3 size: 13 residues. CDR3 coding DNA: TGCGCCAGCGGAAAGGGGGACAGATACGAGCAGTACTTC. Protein product: CASGKGDRYEQYF.

This sequence joins TRBV20-1 and TRBJ1-5; 11 positions match TRBD1. Germline V CDR1 and CDR2: DFQATT, SNEGSKA (reference sequence). CDR3 length: 15 amino acids. Germline trimming cut 3 bases from V and 7 bases from J; bases unmatched to any gene: 8. For the CDR3, the DNA is TGCAGTGCTAGGGCAGGACAGGGGGCTCAGCAGCCCCAGCATTTT. Translating gives CSARAGQGAQQPQHF.

The chain employs TRBV20-1 and TRBJ2-1; 13 nucleotides line up with TRBD2. Germline values: CDR1 DFQATT, CDR2 SNEGSKA (reference sequence). The CDR3 loop spans 16 amino acids. With V trimmed by 3 bases and J by 7 bases, 9 bases remained unmatched. CDR3 in DNA: TGCAGTGCTAGCCCCGGACTAGCGGGAGTGTGGAATGAGCAGTTCTTC. Translated: CSASPGLAGVWNEQFF.

The chain uses TRBV12-3 or TRBV12-4 and TRBJ1-5; D remains ambiguous. The CDR3 spans 13 residues. The ends were cut back, 5 bases at V and 9 bases at J, with 14 bases in the middle. CDR3 sequence reads: CASSPGLQVPQHF. CDR3 bases: TGTGCCAGCAGTCCCGGGCTCCAGGTGCCCCAGCATTTT.

The rearrangement links TRBV29-1 to TRBJ2-5; 9 nucleotides match TRBD2. The CDR3 runs to 13 residues. Trimming at V came to 7 bases and at J to 4 bases, leaving 7 bases not matched to a gene. Germline CDR1 is SQVTM and CDR2 is ANQGSEA. DNA for the CDR3: TGCAGCGCTGTAGCGGGAGTGATAGAGACCCAGTACTTC. Its translation is CSAVAGVIETQYF.

The V and J genes are TRBV12-3 or TRBV12-4 and TRBJ2-1; 13 bases agree with TRBD2. The V segment lost 5 bases and the J segment 6 bases; nucleotides outside the gene matches: 4. CDR3 size: 15 residues. CDR3 region: CASSTTSGRGNEQFF. In DNA, the CDR3 is TGTGCCAGCAGTACTACTAGCGGGAGGGGCAATGAGCAGTTCTTC.

The chain recombines TRBV10-3 with TRBJ2-4; 12 bases line up with TRBD2. From germline, CDR1 is ENHRY and CDR2 SYGVKD. The CDR3 spans 18 residues. V was clipped by 2 bases and J by 0 bases; unmatched bases: 5. DNA for the CDR3: TGTGCCATCAGTGAGCCCGGACTAGCGGGACTAGCCAAAAACATTCAGTACTTC. This translates into CAISEPGLAGLAKNIQYF.

V usage is TRBV7-2 and J usage is TRBJ2-7, with D hard to call. Trimming removed 1 base at V and 4 bases at J, with 8 bases between. The CDR3 spans 13 residues. The germline gives CDR1 SGHTA, CDR2 FQGNSA. CDR3 nucleotides: TGTGCCAGCAGCTTAGGTCTGAGGTACGAGCAGTACTTC. Protein: CASSLGLRYEQYF.

This clonotype was counted only a few times. The chain carries TRBV6-4 and TRBJ2-2; 9 nucleotides align to TRBD1. The CDR3 spans 19 residues. Trimming cost V 0 bases and J 6 bases; bases outside gene matches: 14. Germline loops: CDR1 MRHNA, CDR2 SNTAGT. The CDR3 coding sequence is TGTGCCAGCAGTGACTCGATTAAAGCGGACAGGGGTTGGTCCGGGGAGCTGTTTTTT. It is translated as CASSDSIKADRGWSGELFF.

This rearrangement joins TRBV5-1 to TRBJ2-2, with 9 bases aligning to TRBD2. CDR3 length: 15 residues. Looked up from germline, CDR1 is SGHRS and CDR2 is YFSETQ. Germline trimming cut 2 bases from V and 4 bases from J; bases unmatched to any gene: 3. CDR3 coding DNA: TGCGCCAGCAGCTTTTCGCGGGAGGGCACCGGGGAGCTGTTTTTT. Translation: CASSFSREGTGELFF.

The V call is TRBV20-1, the J call TRBJ2-3; no clear D. Germline V CDR1 and CDR2: DFQATT, SNEGSKA (reference sequence). The CDR3 has 15 residues. The V end was cut by 0 bases, the J end by 10 bases, with 20 bases between. The CDR3, as DNA: TGCAGTGCTAGAGACCCAGCCTCTGGTCCTGCCGCGCAGTATTTT. This sequence encodes CSARDPASGPAAQYF.

This clonotype has a count of ten or more. The rearrangement joins TRBV2 to TRBJ1-1; D unclear. V lost 8 bases, J lost 3 bases, and 16 bases lay in between. Germline CDR1 and CDR2: SNHLY and FYNNEI. The CDR3 consists of 14 residues. In DNA, the CDR3 is TGTGCCAGCGGCGGTTTCAGGCTGGACACTGAAGCTTTCTTT. Its protein product is CASGGFRLDTEAFF.

The chain has TRBV25-1 and TRBJ1-6, with 10 bases that match TRBD1. V trimming: 7 bases; J trimming: 7 bases; junction bases outside the gene matches: 7. CDR3 size: 15 residues. CDR1 and CDR2 from the germline V gene are MGHDK and SYGVNS. The CDR3 is CASKRQGAENSPLHF. CDR3 in DNA: TGTGCCAGCAAACGACAGGGGGCAGAAAATTCACCCCTCCACTTT. Full variable domain (missing parts from reference TRBV25-1 and TRBJ1-6): EADIYQTPRYLVIGTGKKITLECSQTMGHDKMYWYQQDPGMELHLIHYSYGVNSTEKGDLSSESTVSRIRTEHFPLTLESARPSHTSQYLCASKRQGAENSPLHFGNGTRLTVT.

The chain is built from TRBV6-1 and TRBJ1-1; D is unclear. This CDR3 contains 13 residues. V was pared by 7 bases and J by 4 bases, with 13 bases between. Germline V gives CDR1 MNHNS, CDR2 SASEGT. The CDR3 DNA follows: TGTGCCAGCAACGTCGGGCATGGCACTGAAGCTTTCTTT. Its translation is CASNVGHGTEAFF.

The chain joins TRBV20-1 to TRBJ2-1, with 8 bases aligning to TRBD2. Germline V gene lookup returns CDR1 DFQATT and CDR2 SNEGSKA (reference sequence). Germline trimming cut 6 bases from V and 6 bases from J; bases unmatched to any gene: 7. The CDR3 length is 13 residues. The CDR3 DNA reads as TGCAGTGCCGAACCGGGAGGGCCCAATGAGCAGTTCTTC. Translating gives CSAEPGGPNEQFF.

V is TRBV7-6 and J is TRBJ2-3; 7 positions agree with TRBD2. The CDR3 runs 14 residues. V lost 5 bases, J lost 4 bases, and 6 bases stayed unmatched. Germline values: CDR1 SGHVS, CDR2 FNYEAQ. DNA for the CDR3: TGTGCCAGCAGCCAGGGACTATTGGCAGATACGCAGTATTTT. Amino acid sequence: CASSQGLLADTQYF.

The chain employs TRBV20-1 and TRBJ2-1; the match to TRBD2 covers 7 bases. Germline trimming cut 7 bases from V and 3 bases from J; bases unmatched to any gene: 9. Per the germline V gene, CDR1 is DFQATT and CDR2 is SNEGSKA (reference sequence). The CDR3 sequence is 14 residues long. In DNA, the CDR3 is TGCAGTGTAACTAGCGACCCGTACTACAATGAGCAGTTCTTC. Amino acids: CSVTSDPYYNEQFF.